This entry concerns a single T cell receptor beta chain. The data stem from a study of T cell changes during pregnancy in multiple sclerosis. Between the trimmed V and J ends, which lost 7 bases and 10 bases, there was a span of 13 bases. The CDR3 runs to 11 residues. In germline, CDR1 is MDHEN, CDR2 SYDVKM. Sequencing used immunoSEQ multiplex PCR; TCRdb keeps in-frame clones, though not all of them. In the table there are just under 95,000 clones, around 92% of which are singletons. This rearrangement joins TRBV28 to TRBJ1-2; D uncertain. The material was peripheral blood, obtained in the first trimester of pregnancy. This clonotype originated in a female donor with multiple sclerosis, enrolled in a pregnancy study. Written as DNA, the CDR3 is TGTGCCAGCATCCTTCGGTCCTCCTACACCTTC. This translates into CASILRSSYTF.